This note documents a single T cell receptor beta chain sequence. No antigen is known for it. There are 14 residues in the CDR3. V was trimmed by 1 base and J by 1 base, leaving 7 bases between them. Germline lookup yields CDR1 ENHRY and CDR2 SYGVKD. These data originate in a study of cytotoxic CD8 clonotypes in ibrutinib-treated CLL. Background on the study: After median about 5.5 years, approximately 15 stayed in remission, around twelve progressed; responses about 24 partial, 2 complete. Averaging across samples gave roughly 250,000 productive templates and roughly 88,000 productive rearrangements.

Overall study findings and caveats: Public clonotypes occurred uncommonly; on treatment, they contracted or remained stable.

Produced via immunoSEQ multiplex PCR; TCRdb's table is partial and in-frame only. This table holds 250,000 to 350,000 clones, approximately 76% found once. V and J are TRBV10-3 and TRBJ2-5; D gene uncertain. Sequencing used PBMCs, obtained at disease progression, from a patient treated with ibrutinib. The receptor comes from a human donor with chronic lymphocytic leukemia. Written as DNA, the CDR3 is TGTGCCATCAGTGAGTATGGCGCCCAAGAGACCCAGTACTTC. Translation: CAISEYGAQETQYF.